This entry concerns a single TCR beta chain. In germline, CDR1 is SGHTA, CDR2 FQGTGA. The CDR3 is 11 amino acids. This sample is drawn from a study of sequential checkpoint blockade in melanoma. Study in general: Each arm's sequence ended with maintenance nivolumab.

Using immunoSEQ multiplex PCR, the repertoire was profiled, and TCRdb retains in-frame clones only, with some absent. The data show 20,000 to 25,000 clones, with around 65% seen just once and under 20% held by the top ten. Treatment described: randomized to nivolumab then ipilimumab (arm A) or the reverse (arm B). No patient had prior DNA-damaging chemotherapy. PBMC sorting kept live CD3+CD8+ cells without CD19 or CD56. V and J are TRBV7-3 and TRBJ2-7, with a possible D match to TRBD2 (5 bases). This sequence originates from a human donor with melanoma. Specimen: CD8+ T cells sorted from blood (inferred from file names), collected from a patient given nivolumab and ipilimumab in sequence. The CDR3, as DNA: TGTGCTTGCCGGGATGACTACGAGCAGTACTTC. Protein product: CACRDDYEQYF. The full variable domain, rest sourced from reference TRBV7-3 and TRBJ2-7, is GAGVSQTPSNKVTEKGKYVELRCDPISGHTALYWYRQSLGQGPEFLIYFQGTGAADDSGLPNDRFFAVRPEGSVSTLKIQRTERGDSAVYLCACRDDYEQYFGPGTRLTVT.